Below, 26 T cell receptor beta chains from the same sample are listed, as sequenced in a study of human T cells and chemical hapten exposure (TCRdb year 2021). The library was produced with RACE. Sequenced using a NextSeq 500. TCRdb trimmed public reads at Q25 via fastp, called clones via MiXCR and kept in-frame beta chains. For every CDR3 protein sequence, its rows merge into one entry that carries the most common genes and DNA. The sample data list some 110,000 distinct CDR3 sequences, and 30% to 35% of these were observed just once. The top ten hold 2.5% to 3.5% of the sample. This specimen's time point label, per the study, means: patch test 3, about 24 weeks after DPC sensitization. Per the publication, the treatment or condition label means: therapeutic diphenylcyclopropenone sensitization with weekly scalp DPC. Sequencing used whole blood, obtained in connection with sensitization to the hapten diphenylcyclopropenone (DPC). The receptors were gathered from a man aged 35-49 years with alopecia areata. Some clones in this sample may be carry-over from other donors' samples.

This clonotype turned up a few times. This chain connects TRBV5-1 to TRBJ1-2; weak D call: TRBD1 (6 bases). Germline assignment: CDR1 SGHRS and CDR2 YFSETQ. This CDR3 comprises 15 residues. Trimming took 4 bases from V and 4 from J, leaving 17 bases between them. Written as DNA, the CDR3 is TGCGCCAGCAGCGTACACCTGGACAGCAGCTATGGCTACACCTTC. Translated: CASSVHLDSSYGYTF. Full variable domain (rest looked up from reference TRBV5-1 and TRBJ1-2): KAGVTQTPRYLIKTRGQQVTLSCSPISGHRSVSWYQQTPGQGLQFLFEYFSETQRNKGNFPGRFSGRQFSNSRSEMNVSTLELGDSALYLCASSVHLDSSYGYTFGSGTRLTVV.

This clonotype was seen at least ten times. The chain carries TRBV29-1 and TRBJ2-1; the D gene is possibly TRBD2 (6 bases). V gave up 7 bases and J gave up 15 bases, with 25 bases separating them. Germline CDR1 and CDR2: SQVTM and ANQGSEA. This CDR3 has 13 amino acids. Here the CDR3 DNA reads TGCAGCGCCGACTGGAGGGGAGGACGGGTGGTGTTCTTC. It encodes CSADWRGGRVVFF.

The chain carries TRBV6-5 and TRBJ2-5, with a tentative D call TRBD1 (6 bases). Germline lookup yields CDR1 MNHEY and CDR2 SVGAGI. Trimming took 2 bases from V and 5 from J, leaving 12 bases between them. The CDR3 runs to 14 residues. CDR3 nucleotide sequence: TGTGCCAGCAGTTACGTTGACAGGACGGAGACCCAGTACTTC. Translating it yields CASSYVDRTETQYF.

This clonotype has only a few counts. V is TRBV20-1 and J is TRBJ2-4; 15 bases align to TRBD2. CDR3 size: 16 residues. From germline, CDR1 is DFQATT and CDR2 SNEGSKA (reference sequence). V lost 5 bases, J lost 3 bases, and 5 bases stayed unmatched. The CDR3 nucleotides are TGCAGTGCTGGGACTAGCGGGAGGACGGGCAAAAACATTCAGTACTTC. Translation gives CSAGTSGRTGKNIQYF.

V and J are TRBV11-1 and TRBJ2-3; 8 nucleotides agree with TRBD2. The germline gives CDR1 SGHAT, CDR2 FQDESV (reference sequence). The CDR3 spans 15 residues. V lost 6 bases to trimming and J lost 1 base; unmatched junction nucleotides: 6. Written as DNA, the CDR3 is TGTGCCAGCAGTTTGGACGGGAGGGGCACAGATACGCAGTATTTT. Residues: CASSLDGRGTDTQYF. The whole variable domain, filled in from reference TRBV11-1 and TRBJ2-3, reads EAEVAQSPRYKITEKSQAVAFWCDPISGHATLYWYRQILGQGPELLVQFQDESVVDDSQLPKDRFSAERLKGVDSTLKIQPAELGDSAMYLCASSLDGRGTDTQYFGPGTRLTVL.

The count of this clonotype is one. The chain joins TRBV9 to TRBJ2-1; 10 bases are a match to TRBD2. Germline values: CDR1 SGDLS, CDR2 YYNGEE. The CDR3 spans 16 residues. V lost 4 bases to trimming and J lost 1 base; unmatched junction nucleotides: 5. The CDR3 region is CASSPPSGRSYNEQFF. The DNA of the CDR3 is TGTGCCAGCAGCCCTCCTAGCGGGAGATCCTACAATGAGCAGTTCTTC.

The chain is built from TRBV30 and TRBJ1-1, with D possibly TRBD1 on 5 matching bases. This CDR3 has 13 amino acids. The germline V gene has CDR1 GTSNPN and CDR2 SVGIG (reference sequence). V dropped 1 base and J dropped 2 bases, with 8 bases sitting between them. CDR3 coding DNA: TGTGCCTGGAGTGGGCAGGGAAACACTGAAGCTTTCTTT. Its protein product is CAWSGQGNTEAFF.

The table lists this clonotype with a few counts. This chain joins TRBV6-5 and TRBJ2-3; 8 bases match TRBD2. The V gene end was trimmed by 10 bases and the J gene end by 2 bases; junction bases not matched to a gene: 11. The V gene's germline CDR1 is MNHEY and CDR2 SVGAGI. The CDR3 length is 15 residues. CDR3 in DNA: TGTGCCATCAGGGAGGCGGGAGGCACCACAGATACGCAGTATTTT. This codes for CAIREAGGTTDTQYF.

The V and J genes are TRBV11-2 and TRBJ2-6; no clear D gene. Looked up from germline, CDR1 is SGHAT and CDR2 is FQNNGV. The CDR3 runs to 15 residues. The V and J ends lost 6 bases and 4 bases respectively, with 13 bases between them. This chain's CDR3 is CASSPVVAGANVLTF. CDR3 sequence (DNA): TGTGCCAGCAGTCCCGTCGTAGCAGGGGCCAACGTCCTGACTTTC.

In its sample, this clonotype was seen a few times. The genes are TRBV28 and TRBJ2-1; 10 nucleotides align to TRBD2. The CDR3 totals 16 residues. V was pared by 4 bases and J by 4 bases, with 7 bases of the junction left unmatched. Germline CDR1 MDHEN, CDR2 SYDVKM. The CDR3 is CASSSVAGGKYNEQFF. CDR3 DNA sequence: TGTGCCAGCAGTTCTGTAGCGGGAGGAAAGTACAATGAGCAGTTCTTC.

The chain uses TRBV12-3 or TRBV12-4 and TRBJ2-1; maybe TRBD1 (5 bases). V gave up 3 bases and J gave up 6 bases, with 6 bases separating them. This CDR3 comprises 12 residues. The CDR3 nucleotides are TGTGCCAGCAGTTTCCAGGGCAATGAGCAGTTCTTC. It translates to CASSFQGNEQFF.

The J gene is TRBJ2-7, the V gene TRBV6-2 or TRBV6-3; TRBD1 agrees at 8 bases. This CDR3 comprises 13 residues. The germline V gene has CDR1 MNHEY and CDR2 SVGEGT. Losses at the gene ends were 6 bases for V and 5 bases for J; bases not matched to a gene: 6. CDR3: CASRPGQGDEQYF. The CDR3 DNA sequence: TGTGCCAGCAGACCCGGACAGGGTGACGAGCAGTACTTC.

This chain uses TRBV7-2 with TRBJ1-2; D is ambiguous. Trimming stripped 5 bases from V and 7 bases from J, with 17 bases between. CDR1 and CDR2 (germline): SGHTA, FQGNSA. This CDR3 contains 14 residues. The CDR3 sequence: CASSAAPATRGYTF. Here the CDR3 DNA reads TGTGCCAGCAGCGCCGCCCCCGCGACGCGTGGCTACACCTTC.

This clonotype came up a few times. J is TRBJ2-1 and V is TRBV6-6; the D gene is possibly TRBD2 (6 bases). The V end was cut by 0 bases, the J end by 7 bases, with 28 bases between. The CDR3 spans 20 residues. The V gene's germline CDR1 is MNHNY and CDR2 SVGAGI (reference sequence). CDR3 DNA: TGTGCCAGCAGTTACTCTGGCGGGTCGGGTTCGGCGGGAAGGTTGAATGAGCAGTTCTTC. It yields the protein CASSYSGGSGSAGRLNEQFF.

V usage is TRBV7-9 and J usage is TRBJ2-7; 10 bases fit TRBD2. Germline trimming cut 5 bases from V and 6 bases from J; bases unmatched to any gene: 13. The CDR3 has 16 residues. Germline V gene sequence: CDR1 SEHNR, CDR2 FQNEAQ (reference sequence). The CDR3 DNA reads TGTGCCAGCAGCCCAAAGACTAGCGGGCCGTACGGCGAGCAGTACGTC. Residues: CASSPKTSGPYGEQYV.

This clonotype was detected a few times. V usage is TRBV29-1 and J usage is TRBJ1-2, with 7 positions matching TRBD1. The V segment lost 7 bases and the J segment 5 bases; nucleotides outside the gene matches: 7. The V gene's germline CDR1 is SQVTM and CDR2 ANQGSEA. CDR3 length: 12 residues. CDR3 sequence (DNA): TGCAGCGCCCAAGGGGGCGCATATGGCTACACCTTC. Translation: CSAQGGAYGYTF.

This rearrangement joins TRBV18 to TRBJ2-7; unclear D gene. The CDR3 extends over 12 amino acids. Trimming shortened V by 6 bases and J by 7 bases, and 13 bases separated the two germline ends. CDR1 is KGHSH, CDR2 LQKENI, per germline. CDR3 sequence reads: CASSWGTPEQYV. In DNA, the CDR3 is TGTGCCAGCTCGTGGGGAACGCCGGAGCAGTACGTC.

The rearrangement links TRBV12-3 or TRBV12-4 to TRBJ1-5; D is possibly TRBD1 (5 bases). V lost 6 bases to trimming and J lost 1 base, with 16 bases between them. This CDR3 spans 16 amino acids. CDR3: CASSRFGGVSNQPQHF. DNA of the CDR3: TGTGCCAGCAGCCGCTTTGGGGGTGTCAGCAATCAGCCCCAGCATTTT.

The chain joins TRBV28 to TRBJ1-5, with no clear D. Per germline, CDR1 MDHEN and CDR2 SYDVKM. V was trimmed by 1 base and J by 3 bases, leaving 1 base between them. The CDR3 runs to 12 residues. CDR3 sequence (DNA): TGTGCCAGCAGTTTATACAATCAGCCCCAGCATTTT. Amino acid sequence: CASSLYNQPQHF. The full variable domain, with the rest looked up from reference TRBV28 and TRBJ1-5, is DVKVTQSSRYLVKRTGEKVFLECVQDMDHENMFWYRQDPGLGLRLIYFSYDVKMKEKGDIPEGYSVSREKKERFSLILESASTNQTSMYLCASSLYNQPQHFGDGTRLSIL.

This clonotype is a singleton in its sample. This chain joins TRBV12-3 or TRBV12-4 and TRBJ1-1; TRBD1 might be the D (5 bases). V was cut by 6 bases and J by 5 bases, with 22 bases left in between. The CDR3 runs to 16 residues. The CDR3 region has the DNA TGTGCCAGCAGCCTAGGGCCCGGAGGGGTTAGAACTGAAGCTTTCTTT. The encoded protein is CASSLGPGGVRTEAFF.

This chain joins TRBV13 and TRBJ2-5; tentative D call: TRBD2 (5 bases). This CDR3 has 14 residues. Per germline, CDR1 PRHDT and CDR2 FYEKMQ (reference sequence). V lost 5 bases to trimming and J lost 0 bases, with 10 bases between them. The DNA for the CDR3 is TGTGCCAGCAGCCTGCGGACTCACCAAGAGACCCAGTACTTC. Protein: CASSLRTHQETQYF.

This clonotype has a handful of counts. The CDR3 region is CASSFDETQYF. CDR3 in DNA: TGCGCCAGCAGCTTTGACGAGACCCAGTACTTC. The chain employs TRBV5-1 and TRBJ2-5; no clear D. V lost 2 bases, J lost 5 bases, and 4 bases lay in between. The CDR3 is 11 residues long. The germline CDR1 and CDR2 sequences are SGHRS and YFSETQ.

There are a few counts of this clonotype. The V call is TRBV28, the J call TRBJ2-7, with 7 nucleotides matching TRBD1. This CDR3 contains 15 residues. V shed 8 bases and J 2 bases; nucleotides not matched to a gene: 12. Looked up from germline, CDR1 is MDHEN and CDR2 is SYDVKM. The CDR3 DNA is TGTGCCAGCCTAGGGGGCGAGACAGGGACCTACGAGCAGTACTTC. It yields the protein CASLGGETGTYEQYF.

V gene TRBV6-6 combines with J gene TRBJ2-7; D may match TRBD1 or TRBD2 (5 bases each). V was shortened by 4 bases and J by 2 bases, with 18 bases between the two germline ends. The CDR3 totals 16 residues. Germline CDR1 is MNHNY and CDR2 is SVGAGI (reference sequence). CDR3 in DNA: TGTGCCAGCAGTTCAGGGACGGGGATCCCCCCCTACGAGCAGTACGTC. It translates to CASSSGTGIPPYEQYV.

This clonotype was counted only a few times. The chain employs TRBV7-9 and TRBJ1-1; a possible D gene is TRBD1 (6 bases). Trimming took off 5 bases at V and 4 bases at J, with 17 bases between the two ends. Germline assignment: CDR1 SEHNR and CDR2 FQNEAQ (reference sequence). The CDR3 has 15 amino acids. CDR3: CASSTGGGPGTEAFF. The CDR3, as DNA: TGTGCCAGCAGCACAGGAGGGGGGCCGGGCACTGAAGCTTTCTTT.

This clonotype was seen at least ten times. The chain recombines TRBV24-1 with TRBJ2-1; 13 nucleotides align to TRBD2. Germline-derived CDR1 and CDR2 are KGHDR and SFDVKD. V was clipped by 5 bases and J by 5 bases; unmatched bases: 8. This CDR3 has 17 residues. The CDR3 region is CATSAGGLAGNNNEQFF. CDR3 DNA: TGTGCCACCAGTGCTGGGGGACTAGCGGGGAACAACAATGAGCAGTTCTTC.